The 17 T cell receptor beta chains below come from one sample, sequenced in a study of OX40 agonist ivuxolimab in advanced cancers. The library relied on the immunoSEQ multiplex PCR assay. Drawn from immuneACCESS, this table holds only the in-frame rearrangements with V and J called that TCRdb kept. Clones are partly lost; checked studies trace under half to an unresolved V gene and leave the rest unexplained. The sample contains about 20,000 clones, roughly four fifths of them found a single time. 2.5% to 3.5% of the sample lies in the top ten. This specimen consisted of CD4+ or CD8+ T cells sorted from blood, obtained in a trial of the OX40 agonist ivuxolimab. Source of these receptors: an adult with an advanced solid tumor such as melanoma, head and neck, liver or kidney cancer.

This chain uses TRBV20-1 with TRBJ1-2; D is uncertain. CDR3 length: 11 residues. With 6 bases removed from V and 8 bases from J, the gap between germline ends came to 13 bases. The germline V gene encodes CDR1 DFQATT and CDR2 SNEGSKA (reference sequence). CDR3 DNA: TGCAGTGCAGGAGGCAATGGGGGCTACACCTTC. It specifies CSAGGNGGYTF.

The V and J genes are TRBV5-5 and TRBJ2-1; the match to TRBD1 covers 8 bases. CDR3 size: 16 residues. Germline CDR1 SGHKS, CDR2 YYEKEE (reference sequence). With 4 bases clipped from V and 4 bases from J, the junction kept 10 bases outside the gene matches. The CDR3 nucleotides are TGTGCCAGCAGCGACTCCGGGACAGGTCTATACAATGAGCAGTTCTTC. Translated: CASSDSGTGLYNEQFF.

The rearrangement uses TRBV5-1 and TRBJ2-5; D gene uncertain. The germline CDR1 and CDR2 sequences are SGHRS and YFSETQ. The V end lost 4 bases, the J end lost 4 bases, and 8 bases lay between the germline ends. The CDR3 has 12 amino acids. CDR3 sequence: CASSPTPETQYF. In DNA, the CDR3 is TGCGCCAGCAGCCCGACCCCAGAGACCCAGTACTTC.

V usage is TRBV19 and J usage is TRBJ2-3, with D perhaps matching TRBD1 (6 bases). Trimming cost V 4 bases and J 0 bases, with 8 bases left between them. The CDR3 has 14 amino acids. Per the germline V gene, CDR1 is LNHDA and CDR2 is SQIVND (reference sequence). The CDR3 loop reads CASSNRVSTDTQYF. For the CDR3, the DNA is TGTGCCAGTAGTAACAGGGTTAGCACAGATACGCAGTATTTT.

This sequence joins TRBV7-2 and TRBJ1-5, with a weak D call TRBD1 (5 bases). Germline CDR1 is SGHTA and CDR2 is FQGNSA. This CDR3 spans 14 amino acids. V lost 5 bases and J 0 bases, leaving 8 bases between the germline ends. The CDR3 region is CASSGDPSNQPQHF. The DNA of the CDR3 is TGTGCCAGCAGCGGGGACCCTAGCAATCAGCCCCAGCATTTT.

The gene calls are TRBV27 and TRBJ2-2; TRBD2 might be the D (6 bases). Trimming removed 5 bases at V and 0 bases at J, with 10 bases between. Germline lookup yields CDR1 MNHEY and CDR2 SMNVEV (reference sequence). There are 15 residues in the CDR3. CDR3 in amino acids: CASSAGLSNTGELFF. CDR3 bases: TGTGCCAGCAGTGCGGGACTCTCGAACACCGGGGAGCTGTTTTTT.

The chain recombines TRBV18 with TRBJ1-5, with D uncertain. Trimming shortened V by 3 bases and J by 6 bases, and 12 bases separated the two germline ends. This CDR3 region has 14 residues. CDR1 is KGHSH and CDR2 is LQKENI in the germline V gene. The CDR3 spells CASSPAASGQPQHF. The CDR3, as DNA: TGTGCCAGCTCACCGGCAGCCTCAGGTCAGCCCCAGCATTTT.

This chain links TRBV4-1 with TRBJ1-6, with 7 bases identical to TRBD1. This CDR3 is built from 18 residues. Per the germline V gene, CDR1 is MGHRA and CDR2 is YSYEKL. J gave up 11 bases and V 1 base, and 17 bases lay outside the gene matches. CDR3 coding DNA: TGCGCCAGCAGCCAAGGTCGATACCAGACAGGGAGGAATGCACCCCTCCACTTT. The encoded protein is CASSQGRYQTGRNAPLHF.

The chain uses TRBV12-5 and TRBJ2-2, with unresolved D. V gave up 4 bases and J gave up 1 base, with 4 bases separating them. CDR3 length: 13 amino acids. Germline assignment: CDR1 LGHNT and CDR2 FRNRAP. CDR3 in DNA: TGTGCTAGTGGTTCTCAGAACACCGGGGAGCTGTTTTTT. Translation: CASGSQNTGELFF.

In its sample, this clone was seen a few times. This sequence joins TRBV14 and TRBJ2-7; D remains ambiguous. The ends were cut back, 3 bases at V and 6 bases at J, with 12 bases in the middle. The CDR3 has 13 amino acids. The germline V gene has CDR1 SGHDN and CDR2 FVKESK. CDR3 DNA sequence: TGTGCCAGCAGCCAGGTGACATGGGGCGAGCAGTACTTC. Its protein is CASSQVTWGEQYF.

The chain is built from TRBV28 and TRBJ2-5, with D tentatively TRBD1 or TRBD2 (5 bases each). Matching the DNA end better, TRBJ2-7 makes the J call doubtful. Germline V lookup: CDR1 MDHEN, CDR2 SYDVKM. This CDR3 has 14 amino acids. The CDR3 loop is CASSLGGPLYEQYF. CDR3 nucleotides: TGTGCCAGCAGTTTAGGGGGACCGCTGTACGAGCAGTACTTC.

The CDR3 DNA follows: TGTGCCAGCAGTGAAGGTGCGGGGGAATCAGATACGCAGTATTTT. This translates into CASSEGAGESDTQYF. The chain combines TRBV2 with TRBJ2-3, with 7 bases matching TRBD2. Germline values: CDR1 SNHLY, CDR2 FYNNEI. This CDR3 region has 15 residues. The junction had 5 bases not matched to a gene; V was cut back by 1 base and J by 4 bases.

On this clone itself: At one end the junction does not follow the germline gene, possibly because of a read error. In the same sample, other DNA sequences code for this CDR3. The chain carries TRBV6-1 and TRBJ2-1; perhaps D is TRBD1 or TRBD2 (5 bases each). CDR3 length: 16 residues. From germline, CDR1 is MNHNS and CDR2 SASEGT. The CDR3 DNA follows: TGTGCCAGCAGTGGATGGAAGGGACCCTCCTATAATGAGCAGTTCTTC. It translates to CASSGWKGPSYNEQFF.

The chain joins TRBV19 to TRBJ1-6; 7 bases agree with TRBD1. The CDR3 spans 16 residues. Germline V lookup: CDR1 LNHDA, CDR2 SQIVND (reference sequence). The junction had 2 bases not matched to a gene; V was cut back by 3 bases and J by 0 bases. The CDR3 DNA is TGTGCCAGTAGTATGCGGACAGGCTCCTATAATTCACCCCTCCACTTT. Residues: CASSMRTGSYNSPLHF.

The V and J genes are TRBV7-9 and TRBJ1-1; the D is unclear. The CDR3 sequence is 13 residues long. Germline values: CDR1 SEHNR, CDR2 FQNEAQ (reference sequence). Trimming took 3 bases from V and 6 from J, leaving 11 bases between them. In nucleotides, the CDR3 is TGTGCCAGCAGCTTGCTAGGCTCCCCTGAAGCTTTCTTT. This codes for CASSLLGSPEAFF.

This chain connects TRBV28 to TRBJ2-4; 8 bases are shared with TRBD2. This CDR3 has 14 amino acids. Germline assignment: CDR1 MDHEN and CDR2 SYDVKM. V trimming: 2 bases; J trimming: 8 bases; junction bases outside the gene matches: 5. CDR3 sequence reads: CASSLAGGRYIQYF. In nucleotides, the CDR3 is TGTGCCAGCAGTTTAGCGGGGGGAAGGTACATTCAGTACTTC.

The gene calls are TRBV2 and TRBJ2-7; D remains unclear. V was clipped by 2 bases and J by 3 bases, with 5 bases between them. There are 12 residues in the CDR3. Germline loops: CDR1 SNHLY, CDR2 FYNNEI. In DNA, the CDR3 is TGTGCCAGCAGTGAAAGGATCTACGAGCAGTACTTC. It is translated as CASSERIYEQYF.